The entry below gives a single TCR beta chain sequence along with its context. The data originate from a study of blood T cell repertoires in COVID-19. Study details: Samples of COVID-19 (acute and convalescent) were obtained from the United States, Italy and Spain. Sample material is recorded as cDNA or gDNA derived from T cells, B-cell-depleted T cells, or PBMCs.

Profiling relied on immunoSEQ multiplex PCR, and the TCRdb table lists in-frame clones only, not all of them. Of about 270,000 clones listed, nearly 90% are singletons. V gave up 5 bases and J gave up 3 bases, with 9 bases separating them. This CDR3 comprises 13 residues. Germline V lookup: CDR1 SGHTA, CDR2 FQGTGA. Individuals aged about 18 to 95 years were recruited from 24 US areas. The sample consisted of PBMCs or T cells enriched from blood (not recorded which). The TCR was taken from a woman younger than 45 who had recovered from COVID-19. The V and J genes are TRBV7-3 and TRBJ2-3, with TRBD2 as a possible D gene (5 bases). The CDR3 DNA is TGTGCCAGCAGCCGGTCGGGGACAGATACGCAGTATTTT. This gives the protein CASSRSGTDTQYF. The full variable domain, completed using reference TRBV7-3 and TRBJ2-3, is GAGVSQTPSNKVTEKGKYVELRCDPISGHTALYWYRQSLGQGPEFLIYFQGTGAADDSGLPNDRFFAVRPEGSVSTLKIQRTERGDSAVYLCASSRSGTDTQYFGPGTRLTVL.